This T cell receptor (beta chain) is from a study of OX40 agonist ivuxolimab in advanced cancers. Study-level background: Ivuxolimab, an agonist antibody against OX40 (CD134), was given to patients. Whole-study findings and limits: Among the least clonally expanded were partial responders at 0.1-3.0 mg/kg. CD4+ and CD8+ blood T cells expanded clonally by week 6 at 0.1 to 3.0 mg/kg.

As concerns this clone: The antigen remains undetermined.

Sequenced by immunoSEQ multiplex PCR; TCRdb stores in-frame clones only, minus some. The table shows 60,000 to 70,000 clones, with roughly four fifths occurring only once. The clonotype originates from an adult with an advanced solid tumor such as melanoma, head and neck, liver or kidney cancer. The sequencing here drew on CD4+ or CD8+ T cells sorted from blood, taken in a trial of the OX40 agonist ivuxolimab.

CDR3 protein: CASSQGPGYEQYF. The CDR3 nucleotides read TGTGCCAGCAGCCAAGGACCAGGATACGAGCAGTACTTC. The chain carries TRBV4-2 and TRBJ2-7; D unresolved. Germline V lookup: CDR1 LGHNA, CDR2 YNFKEQ. CDR3 size: 13 residues. The V end was cut by 1 base, the J end by 4 bases, with 8 bases between.